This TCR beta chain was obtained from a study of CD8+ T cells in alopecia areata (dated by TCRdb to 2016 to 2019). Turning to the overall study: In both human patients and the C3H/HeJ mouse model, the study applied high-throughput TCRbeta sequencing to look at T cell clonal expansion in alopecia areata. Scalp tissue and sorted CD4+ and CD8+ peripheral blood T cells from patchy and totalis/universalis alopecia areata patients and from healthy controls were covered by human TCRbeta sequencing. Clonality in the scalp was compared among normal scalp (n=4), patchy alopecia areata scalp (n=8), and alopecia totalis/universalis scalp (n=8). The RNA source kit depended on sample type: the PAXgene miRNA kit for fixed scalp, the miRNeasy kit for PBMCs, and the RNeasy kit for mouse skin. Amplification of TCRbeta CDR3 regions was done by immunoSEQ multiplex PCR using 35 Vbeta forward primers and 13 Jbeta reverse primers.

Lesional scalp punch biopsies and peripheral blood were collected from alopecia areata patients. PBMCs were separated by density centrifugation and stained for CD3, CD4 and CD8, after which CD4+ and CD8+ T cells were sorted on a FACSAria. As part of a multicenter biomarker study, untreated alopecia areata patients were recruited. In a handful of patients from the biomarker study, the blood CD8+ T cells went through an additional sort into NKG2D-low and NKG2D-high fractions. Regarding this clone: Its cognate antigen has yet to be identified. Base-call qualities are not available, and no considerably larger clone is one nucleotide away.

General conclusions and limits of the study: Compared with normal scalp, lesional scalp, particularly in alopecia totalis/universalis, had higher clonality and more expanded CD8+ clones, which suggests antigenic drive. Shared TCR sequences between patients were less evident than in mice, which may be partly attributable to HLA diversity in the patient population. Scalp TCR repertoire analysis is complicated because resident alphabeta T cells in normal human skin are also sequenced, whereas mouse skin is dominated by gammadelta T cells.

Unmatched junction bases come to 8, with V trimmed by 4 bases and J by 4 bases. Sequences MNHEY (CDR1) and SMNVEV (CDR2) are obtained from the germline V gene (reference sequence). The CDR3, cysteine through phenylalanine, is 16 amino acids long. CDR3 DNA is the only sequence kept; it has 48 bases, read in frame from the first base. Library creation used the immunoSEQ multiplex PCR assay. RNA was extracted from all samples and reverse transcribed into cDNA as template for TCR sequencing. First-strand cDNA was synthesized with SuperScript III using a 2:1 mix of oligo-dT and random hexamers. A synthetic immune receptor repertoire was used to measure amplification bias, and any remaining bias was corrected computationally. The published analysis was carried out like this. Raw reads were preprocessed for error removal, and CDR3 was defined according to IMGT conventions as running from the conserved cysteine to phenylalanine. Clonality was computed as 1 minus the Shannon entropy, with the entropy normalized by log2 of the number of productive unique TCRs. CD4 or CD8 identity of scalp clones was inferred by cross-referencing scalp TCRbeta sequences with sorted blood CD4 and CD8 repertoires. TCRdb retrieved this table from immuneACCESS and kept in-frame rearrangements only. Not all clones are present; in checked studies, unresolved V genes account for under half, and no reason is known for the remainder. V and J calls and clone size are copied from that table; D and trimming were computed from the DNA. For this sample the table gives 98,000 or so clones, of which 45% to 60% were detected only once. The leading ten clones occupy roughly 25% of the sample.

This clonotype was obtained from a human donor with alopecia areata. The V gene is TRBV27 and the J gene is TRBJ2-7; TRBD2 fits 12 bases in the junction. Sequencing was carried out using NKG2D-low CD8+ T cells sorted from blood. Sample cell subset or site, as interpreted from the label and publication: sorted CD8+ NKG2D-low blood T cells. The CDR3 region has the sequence CASSSPWTSGKYEQYF. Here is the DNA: TGTGCCAGCAGTTCTCCCTGGACTAGCGGGAAGTACGAGCAGTACTTC.